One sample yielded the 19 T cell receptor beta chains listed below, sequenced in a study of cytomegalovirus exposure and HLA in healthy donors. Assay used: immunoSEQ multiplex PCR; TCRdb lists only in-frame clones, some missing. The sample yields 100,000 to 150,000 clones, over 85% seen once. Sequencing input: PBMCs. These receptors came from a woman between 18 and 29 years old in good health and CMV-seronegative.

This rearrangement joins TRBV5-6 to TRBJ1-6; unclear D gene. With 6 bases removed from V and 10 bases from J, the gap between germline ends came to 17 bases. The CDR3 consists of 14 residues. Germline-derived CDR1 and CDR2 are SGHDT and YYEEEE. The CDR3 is CASNSSHSGSPLHF. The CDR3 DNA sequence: TGTGCCAGCAACTCTTCTCACTCGGGATCACCCCTCCACTTT.

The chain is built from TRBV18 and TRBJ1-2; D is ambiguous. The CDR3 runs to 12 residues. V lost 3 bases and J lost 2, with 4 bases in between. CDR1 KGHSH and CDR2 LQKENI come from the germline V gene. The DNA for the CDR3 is TGTGCCAGCTCACCTGGCAACTATGGCTACACCTTC. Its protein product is CASSPGNYGYTF.

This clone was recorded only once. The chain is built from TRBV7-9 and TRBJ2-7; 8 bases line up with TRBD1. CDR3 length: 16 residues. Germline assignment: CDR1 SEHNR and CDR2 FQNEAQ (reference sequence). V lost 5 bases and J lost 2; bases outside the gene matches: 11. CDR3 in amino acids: CASSQGQGEGAYEQYF. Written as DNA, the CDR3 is TGTGCCAGCAGCCAAGGACAGGGTGAGGGAGCCTACGAGCAGTACTTC.

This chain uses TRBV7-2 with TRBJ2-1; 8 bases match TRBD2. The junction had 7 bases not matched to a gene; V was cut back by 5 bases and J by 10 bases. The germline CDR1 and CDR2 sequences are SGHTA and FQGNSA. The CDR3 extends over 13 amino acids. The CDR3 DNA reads TGTGCCAGCAGCATTACCGGGACTAGGGAGCAGTTCTTC. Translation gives CASSITGTREQFF.

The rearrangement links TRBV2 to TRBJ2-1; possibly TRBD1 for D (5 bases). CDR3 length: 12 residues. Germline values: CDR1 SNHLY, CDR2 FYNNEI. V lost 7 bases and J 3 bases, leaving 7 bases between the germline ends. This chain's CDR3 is CASTQDYNEQFF. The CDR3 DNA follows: TGTGCCAGCACACAGGACTACAATGAGCAGTTCTTC.

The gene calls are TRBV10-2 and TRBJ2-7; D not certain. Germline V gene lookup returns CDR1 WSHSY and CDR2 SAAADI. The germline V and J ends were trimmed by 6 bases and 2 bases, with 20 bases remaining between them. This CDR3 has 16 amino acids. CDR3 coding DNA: TGCGCCAGCAGCCCCGCGGCCCCTCCTGGCGCCTACGAGCAGTACTTC. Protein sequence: CASSPAAPPGAYEQYF.

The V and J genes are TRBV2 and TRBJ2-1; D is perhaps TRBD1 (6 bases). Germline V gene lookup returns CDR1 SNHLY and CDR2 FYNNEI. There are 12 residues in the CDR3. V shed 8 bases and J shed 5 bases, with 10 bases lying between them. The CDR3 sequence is CASVGDNNEQFF. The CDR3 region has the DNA TGTGCCAGCGTTGGGGACAACAATGAGCAGTTCTTC.

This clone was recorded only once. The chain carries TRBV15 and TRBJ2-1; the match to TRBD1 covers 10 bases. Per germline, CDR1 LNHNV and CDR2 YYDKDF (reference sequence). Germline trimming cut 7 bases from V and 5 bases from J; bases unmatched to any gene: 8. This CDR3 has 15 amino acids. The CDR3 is CATTPGTGVNNEQFF. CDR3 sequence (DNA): TGTGCCACCACCCCCGGGACAGGGGTAAACAATGAGCAGTTCTTC.

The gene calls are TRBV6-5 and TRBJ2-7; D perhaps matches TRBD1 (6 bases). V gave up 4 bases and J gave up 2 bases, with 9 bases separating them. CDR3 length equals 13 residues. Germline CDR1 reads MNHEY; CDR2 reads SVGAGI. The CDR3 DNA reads TGTGCCAGCAGTTCTCGACAGGCCTACGAGCAGTACTTC. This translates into CASSSRQAYEQYF.

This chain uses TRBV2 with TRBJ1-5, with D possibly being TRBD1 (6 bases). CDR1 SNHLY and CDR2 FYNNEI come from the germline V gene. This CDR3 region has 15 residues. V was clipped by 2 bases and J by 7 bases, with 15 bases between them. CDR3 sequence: CASSESGARGQPQHF. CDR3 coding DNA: TGTGCCAGCAGTGAATCGGGGGCGCGGGGGCAGCCCCAGCATTTT.

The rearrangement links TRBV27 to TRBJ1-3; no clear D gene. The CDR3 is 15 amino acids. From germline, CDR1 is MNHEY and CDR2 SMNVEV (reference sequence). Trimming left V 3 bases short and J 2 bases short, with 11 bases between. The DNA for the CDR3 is TGTGCCAGCAGTTTGACGGGAGGCCCTGGAAACACCATATATTTT. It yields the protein CASSLTGGPGNTIYF.

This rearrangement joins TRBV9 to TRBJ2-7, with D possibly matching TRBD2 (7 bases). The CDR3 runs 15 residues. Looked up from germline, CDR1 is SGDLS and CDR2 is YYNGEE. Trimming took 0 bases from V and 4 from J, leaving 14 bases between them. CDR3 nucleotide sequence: TGTGCCAGCAGCGTAGCGGCGGGGGCAACTTACGAGCAGTACTTC. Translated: CASSVAAGATYEQYF.

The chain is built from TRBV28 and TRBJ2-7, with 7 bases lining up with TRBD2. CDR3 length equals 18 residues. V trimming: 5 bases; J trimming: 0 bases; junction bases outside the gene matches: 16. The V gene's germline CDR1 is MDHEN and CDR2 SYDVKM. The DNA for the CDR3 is TGTGCCAGCAGTCTCTCACGGCTAAGGCGGGAGCGCTCCTACGAGCAGTACTTC. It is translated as CASSLSRLRRERSYEQYF. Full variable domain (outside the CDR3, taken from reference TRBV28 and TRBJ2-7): DVKVTQSSRYLVKRTGEKVFLECVQDMDHENMFWYRQDPGLGLRLIYFSYDVKMKEKGDIPEGYSVSREKKERFSLILESASTNQTSMYLCASSLSRLRRERSYEQYFGPGTRLTVT.

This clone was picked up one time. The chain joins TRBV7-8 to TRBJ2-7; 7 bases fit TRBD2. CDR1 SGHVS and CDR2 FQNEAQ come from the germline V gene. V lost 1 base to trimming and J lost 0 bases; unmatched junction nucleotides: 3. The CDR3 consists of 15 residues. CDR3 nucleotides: TGTGCCAGCAGCTTAGTGGGCGGGAGCTCCTACGAGCAGTACTTC. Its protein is CASSLVGGSSYEQYF.

The CDR3 region is CAWSAYRGNQPGEQYF. CDR3 sequence (DNA): TGTGCCTGGAGTGCGTACAGGGGGAACCAACCGGGGGAGCAGTACTTC. This chain connects TRBV30 to TRBJ2-7, with 8 bases aligning to TRBD1. This CDR3 has 16 residues. CDR1 GTSNPN and CDR2 SVGIG come from the germline V gene (reference sequence). After removal of 1 base from V and 7 bases from J, the junction contained 15 bases not matched to a gene.

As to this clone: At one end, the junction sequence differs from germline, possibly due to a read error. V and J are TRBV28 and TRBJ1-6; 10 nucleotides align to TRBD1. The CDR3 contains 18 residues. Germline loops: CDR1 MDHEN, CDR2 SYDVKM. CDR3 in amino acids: CASSRPGQGITYDSPLHF. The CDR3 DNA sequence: TGTGCCAGCAGTCGACCGGGACAGGGGATTACCTATGATTCACCCCTCCACTTT.

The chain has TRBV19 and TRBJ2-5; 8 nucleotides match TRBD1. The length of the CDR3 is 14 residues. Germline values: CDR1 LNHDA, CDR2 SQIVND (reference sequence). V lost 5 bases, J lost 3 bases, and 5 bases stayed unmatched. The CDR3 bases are TGTGCCAGTAGTCTTGCGACAGGGGAAGAGACCCAGTACTTC. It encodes CASSLATGEETQYF. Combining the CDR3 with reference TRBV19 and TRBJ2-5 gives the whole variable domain DGGITQSPKYLFRKEGQNVTLSCEQNLNHDAMYWYRQDPGQGLRLIYYSQIVNDFQKGDIAEGYSVSREKKESFPLTVTSAQKNPTAFYLCASSLATGEETQYFGPGTRLLVL.

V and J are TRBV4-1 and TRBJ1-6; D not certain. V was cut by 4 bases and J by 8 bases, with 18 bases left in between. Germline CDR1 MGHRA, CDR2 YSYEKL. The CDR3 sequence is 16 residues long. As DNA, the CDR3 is TGCGCCAGCAGCCCCATAGGGCGGGCCCTGGATTCACCCCTCCACTTT. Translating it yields CASSPIGRALDSPLHF.

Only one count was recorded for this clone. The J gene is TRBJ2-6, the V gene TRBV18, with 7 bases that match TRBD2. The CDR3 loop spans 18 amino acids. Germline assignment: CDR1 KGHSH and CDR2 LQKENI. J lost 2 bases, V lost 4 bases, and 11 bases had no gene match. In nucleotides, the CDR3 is TGTGCCAGCTCACGTTTTGCGGGAGAGGTCGCTGGGGCCAACGTCCTGACTTTC. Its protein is CASSRFAGEVAGANVLTF.